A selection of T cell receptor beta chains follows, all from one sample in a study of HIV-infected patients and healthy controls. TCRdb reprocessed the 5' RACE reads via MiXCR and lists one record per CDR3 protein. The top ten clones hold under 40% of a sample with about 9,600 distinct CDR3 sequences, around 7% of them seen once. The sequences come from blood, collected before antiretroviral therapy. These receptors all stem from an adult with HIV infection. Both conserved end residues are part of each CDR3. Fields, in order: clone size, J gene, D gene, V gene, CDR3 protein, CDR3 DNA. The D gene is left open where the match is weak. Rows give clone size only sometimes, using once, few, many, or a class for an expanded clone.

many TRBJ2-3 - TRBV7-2 CASSSGASDTQYF TGTGCCAGCAGCTCAGGTGCCTCCGATACGCAGTATTTT
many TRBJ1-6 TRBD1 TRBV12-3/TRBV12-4 CASSFLGGSYSPLHF TGTGCCAGCAGTTTCTTAGGGGGCTCGTATTCACCCCTCCACTTT
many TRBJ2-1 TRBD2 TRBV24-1 CATSDSGLAGGHEQFF TGTGCCACCAGTGATTCTGGACTAGCGGGGGGGCATGAGCAGTTCTTC
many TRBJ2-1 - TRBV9 CASSVAGEQFF TGTGCCAGCAGCGTAGCAGGTGAGCAGTTCTTC
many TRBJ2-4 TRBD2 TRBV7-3 CASSLTPRTSGGKNIQYF TGTGCCAGCAGCTTAACTCCTCGGACTAGCGGGGGCAAAAACATTCAGTACTTC
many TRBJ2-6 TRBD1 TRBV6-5 CASRPGGDRAASGANVLTF TGTGCCAGCAGACCCGGAGGAGACAGGGCCGCTTCTGGGGCCAACGTCCTGACTTTC
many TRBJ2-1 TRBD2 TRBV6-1 CASSEALPRGSYNEQFF TGTGCCAGCAGTGAAGCCCTTCCGCGGGGGTCCTACAATGAGCAGTTCTTC
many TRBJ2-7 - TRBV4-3 CASSQDLPRTVAYEQYF TGCGCCAGCAGCCAAGATTTGCCCAGGACAGTGGCCTACGAGCAGTACTTC
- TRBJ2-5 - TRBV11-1 CASSLVGGGGETQYF TGTGCCAGCAGCTTAGTAGGGGGGGGAGGAGAGACCCAGTACTTC
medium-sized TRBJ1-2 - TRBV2 CASSFDSYGYTF TGTGCCAGCAGTTTCGACAGCTATGGCTACACCTTC
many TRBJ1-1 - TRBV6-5 CASSPARTEAFF TGTGCCAGCAGCCCCGCGAGGACTGAAGCTTTCTTT